The 28 T cell receptor beta chains given below trace back to one sample, sequenced in a study of somatic mutations in cytotoxic T cells in rheumatoid arthritis. Assay used: immunoSEQ multiplex PCR; TCRdb lists only in-frame clones, some missing. The sample gives about 10,000 clones, approximately 90% of which show up once; approximately 14% is in the top ten. Sequenced: CD8+ T cells sorted from blood. Source of these receptors: a woman between 18 and 29 years old with rheumatoid arthritis.

A single count supports this clone. The chain carries TRBV27 and TRBJ2-3, with 11 bases that match TRBD2. Germline values: CDR1 MNHEY, CDR2 SMNVEV (reference sequence). The CDR3 is 19 amino acids. The V and J ends lost 8 bases and 6 bases, in that order; junction bases with no gene match: 22. The CDR3 bases are TGTGCCAGCGACAGTTTAGGCGGGGCTAGCGGGAGGAGGGGTGATACGCAGTATTTT. Protein sequence: CASDSLGGASGRRGDTQYF.

The chain couples TRBV10-3 to TRBJ1-1; D possibly corresponds to TRBD1 (6 bases). Germline V gene lookup returns CDR1 ENHRY and CDR2 SYGVKD. Trimming left V 6 bases short and J 10 bases short, with 18 bases between. The CDR3 length is 13 residues. CDR3 residues: CAISQGGIARAFF. The CDR3 DNA reads as TGTGCCATCAGCCAAGGGGGTATCGCCCGAGCTTTCTTT.

This chain uses TRBV9 with TRBJ2-5; a weak D match, TRBD2 (6 bases). Germline assignment: CDR1 SGDLS and CDR2 YYNGEE. The CDR3 consists of 14 residues. The germline V and J ends were trimmed by 4 bases and 4 bases, with 14 bases remaining between them. The CDR3 region has the DNA TGTGCCAGCAGCTCAGAGGGAGGCCCAGAGACCCAGTACTTC. Amino acid sequence: CASSSEGGPETQYF.

This clone was seen more than once but under ten times. The rearrangement links TRBV6-6 to TRBJ1-1; TRBD1 aligns across 7 bases. CDR3 length equals 15 residues. The junction had 7 bases not matched to a gene; V was cut back by 4 bases and J by 2 bases. In germline, CDR1 is MNHNY, CDR2 SVGAGI (reference sequence). The CDR3 loop reads CASSLSRGTNTEAFF. CDR3 DNA sequence: TGTGCCAGCAGTTTGAGCAGGGGGACCAACACTGAAGCTTTCTTT.

This chain joins TRBV2 and TRBJ2-7; 11 bases fit TRBD1. Per germline, CDR1 SNHLY and CDR2 FYNNEI. The CDR3 extends over 15 amino acids. CDR3 sequence reads: CVQRGLGQGAYEQYF. The CDR3 coding sequence is TGTGTCCAGCGGGGTTTGGGACAGGGGGCCTACGAGCAGTACTTC.

The chain joins TRBV19 to TRBJ1-1; no firm D call. Germline lookup yields CDR1 LNHDA and CDR2 SQIVND (reference sequence). V lost 0 bases and J lost 1, with 9 bases in between. CDR3 length equals 15 residues. Written as DNA, the CDR3 is TGTGCCAGTAGTATAGATCTAGGCGGGAACACTGAAGCTTTCTTT. Translation gives CASSIDLGGNTEAFF.

The CDR3 coding sequence is TGTGCCAGCACCCCAGGGCGGCACAGTAGCTATGGCTACACCTTC. It is translated as CASTPGRHSSYGYTF. The chain is built from TRBV6-5 and TRBJ1-2; TRBD1 is a possible D gene (5 bases). Germline CDR1 and CDR2: MNHEY and SVGAGI. V was clipped by 7 bases and J by 4 bases, with 19 bases between them. The CDR3 runs to 15 residues.

The V gene is TRBV6-5, the J gene TRBJ2-4; TRBD2 matches 7 bases. V lost 0 bases and J lost 7; bases outside the gene matches: 0. The V gene's germline CDR1 is MNHEY and CDR2 SVGAGI. The CDR3 length is 13 residues. The DNA for the CDR3 is TGTGCCAGCAGTTACTCGGGGGGGAACATTCAGTACTTC. Its translation: CASSYSGGNIQYF.

The chain has TRBV19 and TRBJ1-5; tentative D call: TRBD1 (5 bases). This CDR3 has 14 amino acids. V gave up 3 bases and J gave up 4 bases, with 10 bases separating them. The germline CDR1 and CDR2 sequences are LNHDA and SQIVND (reference sequence). The CDR3 region has the DNA TGTGCCAGTAGTATCTGGAAGGGGAATCAGCCCCAGCATTTT. This gives the protein CASSIWKGNQPQHF.

The chain uses TRBV4-3 and TRBJ1-1, with D unresolved. Germline loops: CDR1 LGHNA, CDR2 YSLEER. The V end lost 1 base, the J end lost 5 bases, and 11 bases lay between the germline ends. The CDR3 spans 14 residues. The DNA for the CDR3 is TGCGCCAGCAGCCAAGCGAGGGTTTGGACTGAAGCTTTCTTT. Translated: CASSQARVWTEAFF.

The chain uses TRBV7-8 and TRBJ1-2; 8 bases are a match to TRBD1. Germline assignment: CDR1 SGHVS and CDR2 FQNEAQ. The CDR3 is 14 residues long. V shed 7 bases and J 4 bases; nucleotides not matched to a gene: 8. In nucleotides, the CDR3 is TGTGCCAGCAACCCAGGGGGCCCCCTCTATGGCTACACCTTC. Translating gives CASNPGGPLYGYTF.

This chain joins TRBV6-5 and TRBJ2-2, with a tentative D call TRBD1 (5 bases). Germline V gene sequence: CDR1 MNHEY, CDR2 SVGAGI. With 1 base removed from V and 6 bases from J, the gap between germline ends came to 12 bases. The CDR3 covers 15 residues. In nucleotides, the CDR3 is TGTGCCAGCAGTTACTTGCAGGGATTTTCCGGGGAGCTGTTTTTT. Translating it yields CASSYLQGFSGELFF.

This CDR3 reads CASSQERANTEAFF. CDR3 coding DNA: TGCGCCAGCAGCCAAGAGCGGGCGAACACTGAAGCTTTCTTT. This sequence joins TRBV4-1 and TRBJ1-1; D remains unclear. Germline V gene data show CDR1 as MGHRA and CDR2 as YSYEKL. The CDR3 covers 14 residues. Trimming pared 0 bases from V and 1 base from J, leaving 6 bases between.

This chain uses TRBV25-1 with TRBJ2-1; 11 bases line up with TRBD2. This CDR3 region has 15 residues. Germline values: CDR1 MGHDK, CDR2 SYGVNS. V lost 3 bases, J lost 5 bases, and 3 bases stayed unmatched. CDR3 DNA: TGTGCCAGCAGTGATTTAGCGGGAGGGGACAATGAGCAGTTCTTC. Translated, it gives CASSDLAGGDNEQFF.

V usage is TRBV4-1 and J usage is TRBJ2-5; TRBD2 agrees at 14 bases. The CDR3 runs to 17 residues. V lost 4 bases to trimming and J lost 5 bases; unmatched junction nucleotides: 9. Germline values: CDR1 MGHRA, CDR2 YSYEKL. In DNA form, the CDR3 reads TGCGCCAGCAGCCCCCGGACTAGCGGGAGGCAAGTGGAGACCCAGTACTTC. Protein sequence: CASSPRTSGRQVETQYF.

J is TRBJ2-1 and V is TRBV5-1, with 7 bases lining up with TRBD2. The trim removed 6 bases at V and 8 bases at J, leaving 5 bases unmatched. The CDR3 runs 12 residues. The germline V gene encodes CDR1 SGHRS and CDR2 YFSETQ. The DNA of the CDR3 is TGCGCCAGCACCATCAGCGGGGATGAGCAGTTCTTC. Residues: CASTISGDEQFF.

The chain employs TRBV5-6 and TRBJ2-1, with D tentatively TRBD2 (6 bases). The V end was cut by 2 bases, the J end by 7 bases, with 13 bases between. Germline assignment: CDR1 SGHDT and CDR2 YYEEEE. This CDR3 contains 14 residues. CDR3 loop: CASSFGSGRNEQFF. CDR3 DNA: TGTGCCAGCAGCTTTGGATCTGGGAGGAATGAGCAGTTCTTC.

The chain combines TRBV19 with TRBJ2-1; maybe TRBD2 (6 bases). CDR1 and CDR2 from the germline V gene are LNHDA and SQIVND (reference sequence). V was shortened by 5 bases and J by 2 bases, with 7 bases between the two germline ends. The CDR3 loop spans 13 amino acids. CDR3 sequence reads: CASSGGAYNEQFF. The CDR3 bases are TGTGCCAGTAGTGGCGGGGCCTACAATGAGCAGTTCTTC. Based on the CDR3 plus reference TRBV19 and TRBJ2-1, the full variable domain is DGGITQSPKYLFRKEGQNVTLSCEQNLNHDAMYWYRQDPGQGLRLIYYSQIVNDFQKGDIAEGYSVSREKKESFPLTVTSAQKNPTAFYLCASSGGAYNEQFFGPGTRLTVL.

With respect to this clone: Other DNA sequences from this sample encode an identical CDR3 as well. J is TRBJ1-2 and V is TRBV30, with D possibly TRBD1 on 5 matching bases. CDR1 is GTSNPN and CDR2 is SVGIG in the germline V gene (reference sequence). There are 14 residues in the CDR3. Trimming took 4 bases from V and 5 from J, leaving 17 bases between them. The CDR3 bases are TGTGCCTGGACACGGACACCTGGGGGGTATGGCTACACCTTC. This translates into CAWTRTPGGYGYTF.

The chain uses TRBV9 and TRBJ1-6; the D is unclear. From germline, CDR1 is SGDLS and CDR2 YYNGEE. Trimming shortened V by 4 bases and J by 6 bases, and 5 bases separated the two germline ends. The CDR3 extends over 12 amino acids. The CDR3 reads CASSTGNSPLHF. In DNA, the CDR3 is TGTGCCAGCAGCACCGGTAATTCACCCCTCCACTTT.

The chain couples TRBV9 to TRBJ2-7; no definite D call. Germline CDR1 is SGDLS and CDR2 is YYNGEE. Trimming removed 0 bases from V and 2 bases from J, with 9 bases in between. CDR3 length: 14 amino acids. The CDR3 DNA follows: TGTGCCAGCAGCGTAGGATGGCAACCCTACGAGCAGTACTTC. This encodes CASSVGWQPYEQYF.

The chain links TRBV25-1 to TRBJ1-4; D unresolved. Per germline, CDR1 MGHDK and CDR2 SYGVNS. V shed 2 bases and J shed 7 bases, with 11 bases lying between them. This CDR3 region has 14 residues. The CDR3 DNA reads TGTGCCAGCAGTGAAGCGGGGAGCGGTGAAAAACTGTTTTTT. It specifies CASSEAGSGEKLFF.

The chain joins TRBV5-8 to TRBJ2-7, with D maybe TRBD1 (6 bases). Trimming cost V 5 bases and J 3 bases, with 12 bases left between them. This CDR3 region has 13 residues. In germline, CDR1 is SGHTS, CDR2 YDEGEE. The CDR3 nucleotides are TGTGCCAGCAGAGGGACATTAGACTACGAGCAGTACTTC. Protein product: CASRGTLDYEQYF.

The rearrangement links TRBV28 to TRBJ1-3; unclear D gene. The CDR3 contains 14 residues. V gave up 3 bases and J gave up 2 bases, with 8 bases separating them. CDR1 MDHEN and CDR2 SYDVKM come from the germline V gene. As DNA, the CDR3 is TGTGCCAGCAGTTTCGACAAGACTGGAAACACCATATATTTT. Translating gives CASSFDKTGNTIYF.

The J gene is TRBJ2-7, the V gene TRBV4-1, with 7 bases aligning to TRBD2. The trim removed 5 bases at V and 2 bases at J, leaving 6 bases unmatched. Germline V gives CDR1 MGHRA, CDR2 YSYEKL. CDR3 size: 14 residues. CDR3 sequence: CASSLGLETYEQYF. In nucleotides, the CDR3 is TGCGCCAGCAGCTTAGGACTAGAGACCTACGAGCAGTACTTC.

This sequence joins TRBV27 and TRBJ2-4; D remains unclear. The CDR3 length is 15 residues. Germline lookup yields CDR1 MNHEY and CDR2 SMNVEV (reference sequence). Between the trimmed V and J ends, which lost 3 bases and 1 base, there was a span of 10 bases. The CDR3 loop is CASSFFAGAKNIQYF. Written as DNA, the CDR3 is TGTGCCAGCAGTTTCTTTGCCGGGGCCAAAAACATTCAGTACTTC.

The chain links TRBV6-5 to TRBJ1-1; TRBD1 agrees at 8 bases. The trim removed 6 bases at V and 8 bases at J, leaving 8 bases unmatched. The CDR3 sequence is 13 residues long. Germline V gives CDR1 MNHEY, CDR2 SVGAGI. The CDR3 region is CASSPYRGSEAFF. DNA for the CDR3: TGTGCCAGCAGCCCTTACAGGGGGTCCGAAGCTTTCTTT.

This clone was observed a single time. This chain links TRBV9 with TRBJ1-3, with TRBD1 matching 7 bases. The germline V gene encodes CDR1 SGDLS and CDR2 YYNGEE. The CDR3 spans 15 residues. After removal of 2 bases from V and 0 bases from J, the junction contained 2 bases not matched to a gene. The CDR3 nucleotides read TGTGCCAGCAGCGTTACAGGGGACTCTGGAAACACCATATATTTT. As protein: CASSVTGDSGNTIYF.